These 24 T cell receptor beta chains came from one sample sequenced in a study of CD4 T cells in relation to SARS-CoV-2 and coronaviruses (dated by TCRdb to the early 2020s). To prepare the library, the immunoSEQ multiplex PCR assay was applied. TCRdb limited this immuneACCESS table to in-frame rearrangements with V and J called. A share of clones is missing; checked studies link under half to unresolved V genes, and the rest is unexplained. Present in this sample are 15,000 to 17,000 clones, 76% of which were seen just once. The ten largest make up approximately 30% of the sample. CD4+ T cells from unexposed donors were collected before the COVID-19 pandemic (2011-2018). After about 10 days of culture, CD4+ T cells were isolated with the EasySep CD4+ T cell isolation kit. What these receptors recognize is not known. Sequencing used CD4+ T cells from PBMCs, cultured in vitro. The receptors originated from a human donor in good health.

This clone was seen only a few times. The rearrangement joins TRBV20-1 to TRBJ2-7; no definite D call. The CDR3 has 11 residues. Deletions cut 5 bases from V and 5 bases from J, with 10 bases between. Germline values: CDR1 DFQATT, CDR2 SNEGSKA (reference sequence). This CDR3 is CSADGLDEQYF. The CDR3 region has the DNA TGCAGTGCTGACGGCTTGGACGAGCAGTACTTC.

This chain joins TRBV14 and TRBJ2-6; the D call may be TRBD1 or TRBD2 (6 bases each). Germline lookup yields CDR1 SGHDN and CDR2 FVKESK. Trimming took off 4 bases at V and 4 bases at J, with 20 bases between the two ends. The CDR3 runs to 18 residues. The CDR3 loop reads CASSPRPPGAPGANVLTF. The DNA for the CDR3 is TGTGCCAGCAGCCCCCGCCCGCCGGGGGCGCCCGGGGCCAACGTCCTGACTTTC.

The rearrangement links TRBV19 to TRBJ2-3; TRBD1 aligns across 8 bases. The J segment lost 8 bases and the V segment lost 8 bases, leaving 9 bases of the junction unmatched. CDR1 is LNHDA and CDR2 is SQIVND in the germline V gene (reference sequence). This CDR3 region has 13 residues. The CDR3: CASEDRVLSTQYF. The CDR3 DNA follows: TGTGCCAGTGAGGACAGGGTTTTGAGTACGCAGTATTTT.

The chain is built from TRBV15 and TRBJ2-2; 8 nucleotides match TRBD2. This CDR3 contains 16 residues. Germline CDR1 LNHNV, CDR2 YYDKDF (reference sequence). The V gene end was trimmed by 0 bases and the J gene end by 5 bases; junction bases not matched to a gene: 5. DNA for the CDR3: TGTGCCACCAGCAGAGATCCGGGAGGGCGTACCGGGGAGCTGTTTTTT. Protein: CATSRDPGGRTGELFF.

This clone showed up just a few times. This rearrangement joins TRBV7-7 to TRBJ2-1, with D unresolved. Trimming took off 4 bases at V and 0 bases at J, with 10 bases between the two ends. CDR1 and CDR2 from the germline V gene are SSHAT and FNYEAQ (reference sequence). This CDR3 contains 15 residues. CDR3 sequence reads: CASSSVLSSYNEQFF. DNA for the CDR3: TGTGCCAGCAGCTCCGTCCTTAGCTCCTACAATGAGCAGTTCTTC.

The J gene is TRBJ2-4, the V gene TRBV5-1; 7 positions match TRBD1. Germline values: CDR1 SGHRS, CDR2 YFSETQ. V shed 0 bases and J 9 bases; nucleotides not matched to a gene: 6. This CDR3 is 14 amino acids long. This chain's CDR3 is CASSLERGRSIQYF. DNA for the CDR3: TGCGCCAGCAGCTTGGAAAGGGGGCGAAGCATTCAGTACTTC. Combining the CDR3 with reference TRBV5-1 and TRBJ2-4 gives the whole variable domain KAGVTQTPRYLIKTRGQQVTLSCSPISGHRSVSWYQQTPGQGLQFLFEYFSETQRNKGNFPGRFSGRQFSNSRSEMNVSTLELGDSALYLCASSLERGRSIQYFGAGTRLSVL.

This clone has a handful of counts. This sequence joins TRBV5-6 and TRBJ2-3; D gene uncertain. CDR3 length equals 15 residues. V gave up 0 bases and J gave up 2 bases, with 10 bases separating them. CDR1 is SGHDT and CDR2 is YYEEEE in the germline V gene. The CDR3 sequence: CASSLAQIYTDTQYF. The CDR3 DNA sequence: TGTGCCAGCAGCTTGGCCCAGATCTACACAGATACGCAGTATTTT.

The chain links TRBV29-1 to TRBJ2-1; 8 bases line up with TRBD2. Germline CDR1 and CDR2: SQVTM and ANQGSEA. J lost 6 bases, V lost 4 bases, and 8 bases had no gene match. This CDR3 spans 14 amino acids. The CDR3 coding sequence is TGCAGCGTTGTTGGGGTAGCGGGATCCAATGAGCAGTTCTTC. Translating gives CSVVGVAGSNEQFF.

This sequence joins TRBV7-8 and TRBJ2-7, with 11 bases that match TRBD2. V was pared by 5 bases and J by 6 bases, with 12 bases of the junction left unmatched. This CDR3 has 16 amino acids. Germline loops: CDR1 SGHVS, CDR2 FQNEAQ. The DNA of the CDR3 is TGTGCCAGCAGCCTTTTAGCGGGAGGGCCAAGTGTCGAGCAGTACTTC. Translating it yields CASSLLAGGPSVEQYF. Using reference TRBV7-8 and TRBJ2-7 for the parts outside the CDR3, the full variable domain is GAGVSQSPRYKVAKRGQDVALRCDPISGHVSLFWYQQALGQGPEFLTYFQNEAQLDKSGLPSDRFFAERPEGSVSTLKIQRTQQEDSAVYLCASSLLAGGPSVEQYFGPGTRLTVT.

The sample holds one count of this clone. The gene calls are TRBV20-1 and TRBJ1-5; D is undetermined. Trimming stripped 3 bases from V and 5 bases from J, with 11 bases between. CDR1 is DFQATT and CDR2 is SNEGSKA in the germline V gene (reference sequence). This CDR3 is 13 amino acids long. As DNA, the CDR3 is TGCAGTGCTAGTGACCAAAGGGATCAGCCCCAGCATTTT. Translated: CSASDQRDQPQHF.

The CDR3 nucleotides read TGTGCCTGGAGTATGGGAGGGCGAGGAGATACGCAGTATTTT. Translating gives CAWSMGGRGDTQYF. The V gene is TRBV30, the J gene TRBJ2-3; 7 bases fit TRBD2. The CDR3 runs 14 residues. In germline, CDR1 is GTSNPN, CDR2 SVGIG (reference sequence). Unmatched junction bases numbered 7, after V lost 2 bases and J lost 5 bases.

This clone was detected a few times. The chain links TRBV3-1 (or the pseudogene TRBV3-2) to TRBJ1-2; D is uncertain. V lost 1 base to trimming and J lost 7 bases, with 7 bases between them. Per the germline V gene, CDR1 is LGHDT and CDR2 is YNNKEL (reference sequence). The CDR3 has 12 residues. This CDR3 reads CASSQGPAGYTF. Here the CDR3 DNA reads TGTGCCAGCAGCCAAGGCCCGGCTGGCTACACCTTC.

The chain joins TRBV11-2 to TRBJ2-7; D assignment may be TRBD1 or TRBD2 (5 bases each). V lost 4 bases and J lost 6, with 16 bases in between. The CDR3 extends over 14 amino acids. The germline CDR1 and CDR2 sequences are SGHAT and FQNNGV. Here the CDR3 reads CASSSTRGVGEQYF. As DNA, the CDR3 is TGTGCCAGCAGCTCCACTAGAGGGGTGGGCGAGCAGTACTTC.

This clone was recorded only once. The rearrangement links TRBV7-5 to TRBJ1-1; TRBD1 is taken as the D call from the table, unchecked against the DNA. TRBV7-5 represents a pseudogene. CDR3 length: 12 residues. CDR3 loop: CARSFRGTEAFF. In DNA, the CDR3 is TGTGCCAGAAGCTTCAGGGGAACTGAAGCTTTCTTT.

The chain combines TRBV7-8 with TRBJ1-2; D is possibly TRBD1 (5 bases). Trimming removed 4 bases at V and 8 bases at J, with 14 bases between. The germline gives CDR1 SGHVS, CDR2 FQNEAQ. The CDR3 consists of 13 residues. The CDR3 spells CASSYQGPGGYTF. The CDR3 bases are TGTGCCAGCAGCTACCAGGGACCTGGCGGCTACACCTTC.

The chain has TRBV4-1 and TRBJ2-2; maybe TRBD2 (5 bases). Germline V gene lookup returns CDR1 MGHRA and CDR2 YSYEKL. Trimming stripped 1 base from V and 2 bases from J, with 14 bases between. This CDR3 is 17 amino acids long. CDR3 loop: CASSQGYTGLNTGELFF. DNA of the CDR3: TGCGCCAGCAGCCAAGGGTACACTGGACTTAACACCGGGGAGCTGTTTTTT.

This clone has only one observation. V usage is TRBV6-4 and J usage is TRBJ1-1, with D perhaps matching TRBD1 (6 bases). The CDR3 runs 15 residues. Germline loops: CDR1 MRHNA, CDR2 SNTAGT. V was shortened by 2 bases and J by 7 bases, with 17 bases between the two germline ends. CDR3: CASSDADSGPVEAFF. In DNA form, the CDR3 reads TGTGCCAGCAGTGACGCGGACAGCGGGCCGGTTGAAGCTTTCTTT.

This clone was recorded a few times. This rearrangement joins TRBV5-1 to TRBJ2-2; the D gene could be TRBD1 or TRBD2 (5 bases each). The CDR3 extends over 15 amino acids. Germline V lookup: CDR1 SGHRS, CDR2 YFSETQ. V gave up 1 base and J gave up 4 bases, with 11 bases separating them. The CDR3 reads CASSLRGPLTGELFF. In DNA form, the CDR3 reads TGCGCCAGCAGCTTGCGGGGACCTCTCACCGGGGAGCTGTTTTTT.

This chain links TRBV10-1 with TRBJ2-1; D gene uncertain. V was shortened by 3 bases and J by 0 bases, with 9 bases between the two germline ends. Germline V CDR1 and CDR2: WNHNN, SYGVQD (reference sequence). The length of the CDR3 is 15 residues. The DNA of the CDR3 is TGCGCCAGCAGTGACGCTAGTAGCTCCTACAATGAGCAGTTCTTC. Protein product: CASSDASSSYNEQFF.

The rearrangement uses TRBV18 and TRBJ2-1, with TRBD1 matching 7 bases. The CDR3 sequence is 16 residues long. The J segment lost 7 bases and the V segment lost 1 base, leaving 10 bases of the junction unmatched. The germline gives CDR1 KGHSH, CDR2 LQKENI. The CDR3 coding sequence is TGTGCCAGCTCACCACGAGGGACAGCCATCGGGAATGAGCAGTTCTTC. This codes for CASSPRGTAIGNEQFF.

The chain links TRBV12-5 to TRBJ2-1, with 11 bases identical to TRBD1. CDR1 and CDR2 from the germline V gene are LGHNT and FRNRAP. The length of the CDR3 is 17 residues. J lost 4 bases, V lost 1 base, and 6 bases had no gene match. In nucleotides, the CDR3 is TGTGCTAGTGGTTTGGCGGCCGGGACAGGGGGTTACAATGAGCAGTTCTTC. As protein: CASGLAAGTGGYNEQFF.

Only a few counts were recorded for this clone. The chain is built from TRBV18 and TRBJ1-3, with D unclear. With 6 bases removed from V and 0 bases from J, the gap between germline ends came to 15 bases. CDR3 length: 16 residues. The germline V gene encodes CDR1 KGHSH and CDR2 LQKENI. CDR3 sequence: CASSYSLQISGNTIYF. CDR3 coding DNA: TGTGCCAGCTCGTACAGTCTACAAATCTCTGGAAACACCATATATTTT.

This clone ranks as large. The J gene is TRBJ2-2, the V gene TRBV6-1, with 15 bases fitting TRBD2. Per germline, CDR1 MNHNS and CDR2 SASEGT. The length of the CDR3 is 19 residues. The ends lost 4 bases at V and 6 bases at J; junction bases unmatched: 12. The CDR3 reads CASSGQGLAGGSFAGELFF. For the CDR3, the DNA is TGTGCCAGCAGTGGTCAGGGACTAGCGGGAGGTTCTTTCGCCGGGGAGCTGTTTTTT.

The chain has TRBV20-1 and TRBJ1-1; D not resolved. Trimming took off 3 bases at V and 3 bases at J, with 11 bases between the two ends. Germline CDR1 reads DFQATT; CDR2 reads SNEGSKA (reference sequence). The CDR3 is 13 amino acids. The CDR3 loop reads CSASRELHTEAFF. The DNA of the CDR3 is TGCAGTGCTAGTAGAGAGTTACACACTGAAGCTTTCTTT.